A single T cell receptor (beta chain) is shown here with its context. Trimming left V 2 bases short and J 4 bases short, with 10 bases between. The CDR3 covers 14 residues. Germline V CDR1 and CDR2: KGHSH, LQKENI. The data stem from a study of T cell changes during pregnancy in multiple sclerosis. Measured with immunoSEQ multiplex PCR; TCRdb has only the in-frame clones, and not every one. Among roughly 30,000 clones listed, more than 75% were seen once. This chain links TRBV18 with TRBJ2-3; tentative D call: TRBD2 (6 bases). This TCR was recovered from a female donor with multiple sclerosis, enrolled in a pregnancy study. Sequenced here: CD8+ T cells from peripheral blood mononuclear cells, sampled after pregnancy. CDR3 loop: CASSPAGSPDTQYF. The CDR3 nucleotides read TGTGCCAGCTCACCAGCCGGGAGCCCAGATACGCAGTATTTT.